This TCR beta chain emerged from a study of T cell responses to AZD1222 COVID-19 vaccine. Study-wide findings and caveats: Repertoire sampling happened only post peak T cell response. Just a handful of AZD1222 recipients were seropositive at baseline.

There are 12 residues in the CDR3. Trimming took 4 bases from V and 4 from J, leaving 7 bases between them. Germline values: CDR1 LNHDA, CDR2 SQIVND (reference sequence). Only in-frame clones appear in the TCRdb table, and some are missing; sequencing was by immunoSEQ multiplex PCR. The sample yields 140,000 or so clones, 92% seen once. Notes on this clone: Its antigen remains unidentified.

J is TRBJ1-1 and V is TRBV19; D ambiguous. Sequenced material: peripheral blood, taken 28 days after the second AZD1222 dose. The TCR was taken from an adult who received the AZD1222 COVID-19 vaccine. CDR3 amino acids: CASSTRATEAFF. In DNA form, the CDR3 reads TGTGCCAGTAGTACACGGGCCACTGAAGCTTTCTTT.